This T cell receptor beta chain comes out of a study of glioma-infiltrating T cells after dendritic cell vaccination. Study details: Patients had newly diagnosed or recurrent glioblastoma and received dendritic cell vaccines. The vaccine used monocyte-derived dendritic cells pulsed overnight with autologous tumor lysate.

The table came from immunoSEQ multiplex PCR; TCRdb's copy has only in-frame clones and leaves some out. This table has 100,000 or so clones, about 90% appearing once. Stated time point: after dendritic cell vaccination, including at tumor progression/relapse. None of the glioblastoma patients had an isocitrate dehydrogenase mutation. The sequence derives from a human donor with glioblastoma. The input for sequencing was blood, taken after dendritic cell vaccination.

CDR3 nucleotides: TGTGCCAGCAGCCACGACGGACAGGGAGAAGGCTACACCTTC. Its protein product is CASSHDGQGEGYTF. V is TRBV7-3 and J is TRBJ1-2, with 8 bases lining up with TRBD1. With 5 bases clipped from V and 8 bases from J, the junction kept 10 bases outside the gene matches. The germline V gene has CDR1 SGHTA and CDR2 FQGTGA. This CDR3 comprises 14 residues.